Presented here are 3 T cell receptor beta chains from one specimen sequenced in a study of OX40 agonist ivuxolimab in advanced cancers. TCRdb's copy holds only in-frame clones and misses some; the assay was immunoSEQ multiplex PCR. This table has approximately 130,000 clones, approximately 94% appearing once. The source was CD4+ or CD8+ T cells sorted from blood, collected in a trial of the OX40 agonist ivuxolimab. These TCRs come from an adult with an advanced solid tumor such as melanoma, head and neck, liver or kidney cancer.

The V and J genes are TRBV7-2 and TRBJ1-1, with no clear D. This CDR3 region has 15 residues. The germline V gene has CDR1 SGHTA and CDR2 FQGNSA. Deletions cut 5 bases from V and 0 bases from J, with 13 bases between. This CDR3 is CASSRDVHVNTEAFF. Written as DNA, the CDR3 is TGTGCCAGCAGCCGTGACGTACACGTGAACACTGAAGCTTTCTTT.

The V call is TRBV5-6, the J call TRBJ2-7; 7 positions agree with TRBD2. From germline, CDR1 is SGHDT and CDR2 YYEEEE. The length of the CDR3 is 14 residues. Trimming took 4 bases from V and 9 from J; bases not matched to a gene: 13. CDR3 loop: CASSVGTTVDGQYF. As DNA, the CDR3 is TGTGCCAGCAGCGTAGGGACTACTGTCGATGGGCAGTACTTC.

This chain uses TRBV4-1 with TRBJ2-7; 10 bases line up with TRBD2. Germline V CDR1 and CDR2: MGHRA, YSYEKL. This CDR3 has 16 residues. V shed 0 bases, J shed 1 base, and the junction held 3 bases outside the gene matches. The CDR3 DNA reads TGCGCCAGCAGCCAAGAAGCTAGCGGGGGTTCCTACGAGCAGTACTTC. Protein sequence: CASSQEASGGSYEQYF.